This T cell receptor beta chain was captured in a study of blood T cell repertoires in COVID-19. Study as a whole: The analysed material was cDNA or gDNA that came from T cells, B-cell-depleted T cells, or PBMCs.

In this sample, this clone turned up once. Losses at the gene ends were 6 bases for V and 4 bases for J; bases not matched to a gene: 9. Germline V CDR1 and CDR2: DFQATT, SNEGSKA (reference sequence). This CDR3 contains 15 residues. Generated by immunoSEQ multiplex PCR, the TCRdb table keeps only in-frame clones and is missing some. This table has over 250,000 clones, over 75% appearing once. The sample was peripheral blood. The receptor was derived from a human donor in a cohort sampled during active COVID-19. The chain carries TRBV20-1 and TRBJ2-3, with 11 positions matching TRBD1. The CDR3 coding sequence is TGCAGTGCAAGTTCTTGGACAGGGGGCTCAGATACGCAGTATTTT. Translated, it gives CSASSWTGGSDTQYF.